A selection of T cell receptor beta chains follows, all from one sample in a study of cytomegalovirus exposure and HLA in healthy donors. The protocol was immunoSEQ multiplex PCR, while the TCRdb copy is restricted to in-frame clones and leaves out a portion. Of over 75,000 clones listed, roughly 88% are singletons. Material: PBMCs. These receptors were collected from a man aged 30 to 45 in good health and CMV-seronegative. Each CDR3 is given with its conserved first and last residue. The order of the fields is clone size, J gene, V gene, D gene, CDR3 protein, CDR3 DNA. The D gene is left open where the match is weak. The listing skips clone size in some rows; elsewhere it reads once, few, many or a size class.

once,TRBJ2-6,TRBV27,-,CASSRGANVLTF,TGTGCCAGCAGTAGAGGCGCCAACGTCCTGACTTTC
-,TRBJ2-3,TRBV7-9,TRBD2,CASSFERGGWTDTQYF,TGTGCCAGCAGCTTTGAGCGGGGGGGGTGGACAGATACGCAGTATTTT
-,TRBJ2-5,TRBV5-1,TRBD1,CASSRDRAGETQYF,TGCGCCAGCAGCCGCGACAGGGCAGGGGAGACCCAGTACTTC
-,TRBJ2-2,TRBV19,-,CASSSTTGGNTGELFF,TGTGCCAGTAGCTCCACGACAGGTGGGAACACCGGGGAGCTGTTTTTT
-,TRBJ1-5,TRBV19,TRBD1,CASSTDPSGTGGQPQHF,TGTGCCAGTAGTACCGATCCTTCCGGGACAGGGGGCCAGCCCCAGCATTTT
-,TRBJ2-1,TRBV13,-,CASSAYNEQFF,TGTGCCAGCAGCGCGTACAATGAGCAGTTCTTC
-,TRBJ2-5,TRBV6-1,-,CASSEGEEETQYF,TGTGCCAGCAGTGAAGGAGAGGAAGAGACCCAGTACTTC
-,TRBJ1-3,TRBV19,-,CASQQRNTIYF,TGTGCCAGTCAACAGAGAAACACCATATATTTT
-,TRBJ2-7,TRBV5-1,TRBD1,CASSRPGQGIGYEQYF,TGCGCCAGCAGCCGGCCGGGACAGGGTATAGGGTACGAGCAGTACTTC
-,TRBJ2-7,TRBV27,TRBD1,CASSFRTGSYVEQYF,TGTGCCAGCAGTTTTAGGACAGGGAGCTACGTCGAGCAGTACTTC
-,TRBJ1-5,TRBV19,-,CASSRRDSNQPQHF,TGTGCCAGTAGTCGGAGGGATAGCAATCAGCCCCAGCATTTT
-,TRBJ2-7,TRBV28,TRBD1,CASSLGTGYHEQYF,TGTGCCAGCAGTTTAGGGACAGGGTACCACGAGCAGTACTTC
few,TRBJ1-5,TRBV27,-,CASSGGGQPQHF,TGTGCCAGCAGTGGGGGGGGACAGCCCCAGCATTTT